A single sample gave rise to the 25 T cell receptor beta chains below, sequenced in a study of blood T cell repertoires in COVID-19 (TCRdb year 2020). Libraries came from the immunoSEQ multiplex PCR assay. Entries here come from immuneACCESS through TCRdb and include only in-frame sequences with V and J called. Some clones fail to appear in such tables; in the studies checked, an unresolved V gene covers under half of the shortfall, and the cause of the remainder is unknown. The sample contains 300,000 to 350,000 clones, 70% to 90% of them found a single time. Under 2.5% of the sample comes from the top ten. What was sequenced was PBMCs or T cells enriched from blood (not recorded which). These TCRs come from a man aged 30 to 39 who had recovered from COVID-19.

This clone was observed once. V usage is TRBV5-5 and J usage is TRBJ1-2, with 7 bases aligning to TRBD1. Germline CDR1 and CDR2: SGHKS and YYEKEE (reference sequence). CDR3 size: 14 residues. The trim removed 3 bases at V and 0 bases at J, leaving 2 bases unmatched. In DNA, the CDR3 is TGTGCCAGCAGCTGGGACAGCCCTAACTATGGCTACACCTTC. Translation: CASSWDSPNYGYTF. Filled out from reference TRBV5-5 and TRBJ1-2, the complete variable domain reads DAGVTQSPTHLIKTRGQQVTLRCSPISGHKSVSWYQQVLGQGPQFIFQYYEKEERGRGNFPDRFSARQFPNYSSELNVNALLLGDSALYLCASSWDSPNYGYTFGSGTRLTVV.

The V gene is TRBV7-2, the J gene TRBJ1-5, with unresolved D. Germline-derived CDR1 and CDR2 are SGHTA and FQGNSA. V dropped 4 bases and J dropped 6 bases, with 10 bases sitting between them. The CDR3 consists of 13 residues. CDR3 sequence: CASSWRPSQPQHF. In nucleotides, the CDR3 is TGTGCCAGCAGCTGGAGGCCGAGTCAGCCCCAGCATTTT.

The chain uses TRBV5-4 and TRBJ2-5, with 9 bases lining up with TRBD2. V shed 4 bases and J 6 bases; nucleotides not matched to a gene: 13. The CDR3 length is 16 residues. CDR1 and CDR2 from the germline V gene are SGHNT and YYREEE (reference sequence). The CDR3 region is CASSADGGGARKTQYF. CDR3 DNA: TGTGCCAGCAGCGCTGACGGCGGGGGGGCCAGGAAGACCCAGTACTTC.

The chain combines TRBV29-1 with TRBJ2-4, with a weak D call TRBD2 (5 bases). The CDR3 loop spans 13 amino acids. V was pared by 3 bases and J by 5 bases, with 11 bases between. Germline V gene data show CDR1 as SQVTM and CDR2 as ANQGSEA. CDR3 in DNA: TGCAGCGTTGATGGCCCTAGCCAAAACATTCAGTACTTC. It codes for CSVDGPSQNIQYF.

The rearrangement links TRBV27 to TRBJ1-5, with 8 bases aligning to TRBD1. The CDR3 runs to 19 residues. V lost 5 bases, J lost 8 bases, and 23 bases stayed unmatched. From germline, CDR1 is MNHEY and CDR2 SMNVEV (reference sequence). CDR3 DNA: TGTGCCAGCAGTAGACTAAAAGATGATTTAACAGGGGGTAGAAAGCCCCAGCATTTT. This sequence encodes CASSRLKDDLTGGRKPQHF.

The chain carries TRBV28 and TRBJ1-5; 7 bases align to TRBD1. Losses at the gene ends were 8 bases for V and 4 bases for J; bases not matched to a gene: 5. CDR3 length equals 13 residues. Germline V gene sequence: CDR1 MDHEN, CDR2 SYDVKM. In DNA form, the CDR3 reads TGTGCCAGCTACCGGGACAGTAATCAGCCCCAGCATTTT. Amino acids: CASYRDSNQPQHF.

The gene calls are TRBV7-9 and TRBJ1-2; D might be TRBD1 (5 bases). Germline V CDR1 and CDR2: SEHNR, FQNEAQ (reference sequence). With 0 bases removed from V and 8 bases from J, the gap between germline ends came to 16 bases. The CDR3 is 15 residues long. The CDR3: CASSLAHTQAEGYTF. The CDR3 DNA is TGTGCCAGCAGCTTAGCGCATACACAGGCAGAAGGCTACACCTTC.

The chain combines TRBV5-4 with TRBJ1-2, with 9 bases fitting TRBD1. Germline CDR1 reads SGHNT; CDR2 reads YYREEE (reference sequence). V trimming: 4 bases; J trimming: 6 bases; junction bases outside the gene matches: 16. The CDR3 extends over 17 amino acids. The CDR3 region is CASSPRGGQGGYHGYTF. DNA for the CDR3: TGTGCCAGCAGCCCCCGTGGGGGACAGGGCGGGTATCATGGCTACACCTTC.

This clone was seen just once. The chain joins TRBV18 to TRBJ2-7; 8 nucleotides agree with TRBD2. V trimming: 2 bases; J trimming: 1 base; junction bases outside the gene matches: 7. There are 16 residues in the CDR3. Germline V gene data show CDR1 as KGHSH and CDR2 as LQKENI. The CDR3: CASSPSGGAGSYEQYF. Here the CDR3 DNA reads TGTGCCAGCTCACCATCCGGGGGGGCCGGTTCCTACGAGCAGTACTTC.

The DNA for the CDR3 is TGTGCCAGCAGCTCCCCCCCGGGGAGCAGCGGATACCACAATGAGCAGTTCTTC. Its protein product is CASSSPPGSSGYHNEQFF. The chain uses TRBV7-2 and TRBJ2-1; D perhaps matches TRBD2 (5 bases). Trimming took 4 bases from V and 5 from J, leaving 24 bases between them. CDR3 length: 18 residues. The germline gives CDR1 SGHTA, CDR2 FQGNSA.

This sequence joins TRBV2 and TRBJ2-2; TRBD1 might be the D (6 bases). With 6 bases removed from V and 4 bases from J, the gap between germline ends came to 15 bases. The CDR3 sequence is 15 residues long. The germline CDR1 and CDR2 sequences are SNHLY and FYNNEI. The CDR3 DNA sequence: TGTGCCAGCAGCGAAAGGACAGTCCCCACCGGGGAGCTGTTTTTT. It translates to CASSERTVPTGELFF.

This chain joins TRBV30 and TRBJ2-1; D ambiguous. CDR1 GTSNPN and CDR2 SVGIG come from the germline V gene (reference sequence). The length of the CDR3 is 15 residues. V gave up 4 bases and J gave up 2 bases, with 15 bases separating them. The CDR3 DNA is TGTGCCTGGAAAAGACATACGCCGACCTACAATGAGCAGTTCTTC. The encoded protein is CAWKRHTPTYNEQFF.

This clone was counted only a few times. As DNA, the CDR3 is TGTGCCAGCAGCGAAAACGGGGTTGGCTACACCTTC. Translation gives CASSENGVGYTF. The chain carries TRBV7-3 and TRBJ1-2; D ambiguous. The CDR3 covers 12 residues. Germline CDR1 SGHTA, CDR2 FQGTGA. V lost 5 bases, J lost 7 bases, and 11 bases lay in between. Variable domain in full (rest from reference TRBV7-3 and TRBJ1-2): GAGVSQTPSNKVTEKGKYVELRCDPISGHTALYWYRQSLGQGPEFLIYFQGTGAADDSGLPNDRFFAVRPEGSVSTLKIQRTERGDSAVYLCASSENGVGYTFGSGTRLTVV.

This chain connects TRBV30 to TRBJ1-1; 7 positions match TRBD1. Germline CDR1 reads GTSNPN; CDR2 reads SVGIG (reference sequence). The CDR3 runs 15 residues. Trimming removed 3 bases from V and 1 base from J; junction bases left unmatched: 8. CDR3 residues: CAWRITGEGNTEAFF. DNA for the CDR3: TGTGCCTGGAGGATAACAGGGGAAGGGAACACTGAAGCTTTCTTT. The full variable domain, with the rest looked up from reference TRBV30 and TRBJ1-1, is SQTIHQWPATLVQPVGSPLSLECTVEGTSNPNLYWYRQAAGRGLQLLFYSVGIGQISSEVPQNLSASRPQDRQFILSSKKLLLSDSGFYLCAWRITGEGNTEAFFGQGTRLTVV.

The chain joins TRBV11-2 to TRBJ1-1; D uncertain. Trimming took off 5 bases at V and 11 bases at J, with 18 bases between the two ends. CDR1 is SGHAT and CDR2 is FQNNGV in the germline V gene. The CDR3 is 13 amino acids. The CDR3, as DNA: TGTGCCAGCAGCACTAGAGCAGGCGATGAGGCTTTCTTT. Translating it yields CASSTRAGDEAFF. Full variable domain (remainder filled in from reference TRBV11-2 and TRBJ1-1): EAGVAQSPRYKIIEKRQSVAFWCNPISGHATLYWYQQILGQGPKLLIQFQNNGVVDDSQLPKDRFSAERLKGVDSTLKIQPAKLEDSAVYLCASSTRAGDEAFFGQGTRLTVV.

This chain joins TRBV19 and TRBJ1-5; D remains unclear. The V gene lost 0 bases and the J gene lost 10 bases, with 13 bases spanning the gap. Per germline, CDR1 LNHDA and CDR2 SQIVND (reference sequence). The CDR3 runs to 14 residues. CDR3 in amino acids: CASSIDSPPHPQHF. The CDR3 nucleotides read TGTGCCAGTAGTATAGACAGTCCCCCACACCCCCAGCATTTT. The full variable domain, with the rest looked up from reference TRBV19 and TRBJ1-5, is DGGITQSPKYLFRKEGQNVTLSCEQNLNHDAMYWYRQDPGQGLRLIYYSQIVNDFQKGDIAEGYSVSREKKESFPLTVTSAQKNPTAFYLCASSIDSPPHPQHFGDGTRLSIL.

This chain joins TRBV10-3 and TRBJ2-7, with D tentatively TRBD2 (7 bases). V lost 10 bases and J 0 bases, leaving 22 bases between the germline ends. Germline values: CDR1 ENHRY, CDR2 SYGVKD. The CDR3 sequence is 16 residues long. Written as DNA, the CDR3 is TGTGCCACCTCGAATGGGGGCGGGGGCCTCTCCTACGAGCAGTACTTC. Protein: CATSNGGGGLSYEQYF.

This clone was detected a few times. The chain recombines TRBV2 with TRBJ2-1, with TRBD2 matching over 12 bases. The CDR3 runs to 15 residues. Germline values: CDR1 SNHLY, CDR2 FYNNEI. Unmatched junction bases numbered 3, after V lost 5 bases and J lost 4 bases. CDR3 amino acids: CASSPLAGGYNEQFF. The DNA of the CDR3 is TGTGCCAGCAGTCCCCTAGCGGGGGGGTACAATGAGCAGTTCTTC. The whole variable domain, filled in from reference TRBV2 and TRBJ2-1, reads EPEVTQTPSHQVTQMGQEVILRCVPISNHLYFYWYRQILGQKVEFLVSFYNNEISEKSEIFDDQFSVERPDGSNFTLKIRSTKLEDSAMYFCASSPLAGGYNEQFFGPGTRLTVL.

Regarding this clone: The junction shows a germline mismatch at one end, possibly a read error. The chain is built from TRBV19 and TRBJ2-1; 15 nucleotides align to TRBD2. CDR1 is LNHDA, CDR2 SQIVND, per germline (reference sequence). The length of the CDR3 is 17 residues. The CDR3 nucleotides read TGTGCCAGTAGTCTTCGGACTAGCGGGGGGGCCTATAATGAGCAGTTCTTC. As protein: CASSLRTSGGAYNEQFF.

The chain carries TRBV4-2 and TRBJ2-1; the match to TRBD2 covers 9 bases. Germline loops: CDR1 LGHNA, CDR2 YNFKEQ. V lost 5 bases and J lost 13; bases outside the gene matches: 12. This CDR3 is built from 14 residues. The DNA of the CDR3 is TGTGCCAGCAGCTCGCGGCAGGGTAGCGGGGGCCAGTTCTTC. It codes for CASSSRQGSGGQFF.

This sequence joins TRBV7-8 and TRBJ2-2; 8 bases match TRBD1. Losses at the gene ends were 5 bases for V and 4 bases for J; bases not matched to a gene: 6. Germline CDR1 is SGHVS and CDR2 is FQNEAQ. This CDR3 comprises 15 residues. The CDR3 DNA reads TGTGCCAGCAGCCTGAGGACAGGGCCCACCGGGGAGCTGTTTTTT. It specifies CASSLRTGPTGELFF.

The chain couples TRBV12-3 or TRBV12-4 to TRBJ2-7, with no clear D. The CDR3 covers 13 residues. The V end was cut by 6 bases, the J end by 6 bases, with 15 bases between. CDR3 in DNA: TGTGCCAGCAGCTTCACCGTTGGCAGCGAGCAGTACTTC. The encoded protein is CASSFTVGSEQYF.

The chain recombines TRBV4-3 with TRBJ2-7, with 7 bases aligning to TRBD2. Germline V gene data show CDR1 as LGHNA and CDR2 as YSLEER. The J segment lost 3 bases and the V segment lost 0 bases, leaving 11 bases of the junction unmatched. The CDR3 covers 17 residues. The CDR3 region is CASSQDLMASGSYEQYF. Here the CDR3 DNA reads TGCGCCAGCAGCCAAGATTTAATGGCTAGCGGTAGCTACGAGCAGTACTTC.

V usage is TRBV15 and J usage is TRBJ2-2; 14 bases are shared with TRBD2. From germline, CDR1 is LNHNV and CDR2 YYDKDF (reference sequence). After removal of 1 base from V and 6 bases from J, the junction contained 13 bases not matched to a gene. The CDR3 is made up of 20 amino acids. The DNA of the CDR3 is TGTGCCACCAGCAGAGCGGGACTAGCGGGGGTATGGGGAATCCCCGGGGAGCTGTTTTTT. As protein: CATSRAGLAGVWGIPGELFF.

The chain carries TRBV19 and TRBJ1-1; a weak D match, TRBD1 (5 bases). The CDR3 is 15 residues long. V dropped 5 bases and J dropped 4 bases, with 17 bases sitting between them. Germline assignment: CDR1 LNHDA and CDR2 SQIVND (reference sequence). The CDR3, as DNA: TGTGCCAGTAGTTTAGGGGCGGGGCGAGGCACTGAAGCTTTCTTT. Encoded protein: CASSLGAGRGTEAFF.